A single sample is the source of the 29 T cell receptor beta chains below, sequenced in a study of blood T cell repertoires in COVID-19. Libraries were prepared by immunoSEQ multiplex PCR; TCRdb keeps only in-frame clonotypes and omits some of them. The profile shows 320,000 or so clones, about nine tenths of them singletons. The specimen was PBMCs or T cells enriched from blood (not recorded which). The origin of the receptors is a man in his 60s who had recovered from COVID-19.

The rearrangement joins TRBV9 to TRBJ1-5; D not resolved. V gave up 3 bases and J gave up 6 bases, with 16 bases separating them. Germline V CDR1 and CDR2: SGDLS, YYNGEE. This CDR3 contains 15 residues. The DNA for the CDR3 is TGTGCCAGCAGCGCCTTCGACTCCGGAGGTCAGCCCCAGCATTTT. Residues: CASSAFDSGGQPQHF.

The V and J genes are TRBV19 and TRBJ2-4, with D possibly matching TRBD2 (5 bases). This CDR3 contains 14 residues. Germline assignment: CDR1 LNHDA and CDR2 SQIVND (reference sequence). V was shortened by 6 bases and J by 5 bases, with 14 bases between the two germline ends. In nucleotides, the CDR3 is TGTGCCAGTAGCGGGAAGGGATTCCAAAACATTCAGTACTTC. It translates to CASSGKGFQNIQYF.

The gene calls are TRBV3-1 (or the pseudogene TRBV3-2) and TRBJ2-6, with a weak D call TRBD2 (5 bases). The V gene's germline CDR1 is LGHDT and CDR2 YNNKEL (reference sequence). The CDR3 has 17 residues. Trimming removed 8 bases from V and 0 bases from J, with 17 bases in between. The CDR3, as DNA: TGTGCCAGCCCTTGGGGAGCTGTTATCTCTGGGGCCAACGTCCTGACTTTC. This codes for CASPWGAVISGANVLTF.

This chain links TRBV5-4 with TRBJ2-1, with a tentative D call TRBD2 (5 bases). This CDR3 region has 14 residues. CDR1 SGHNT and CDR2 YYREEE come from the germline V gene (reference sequence). Trimming left V 4 bases short and J 4 bases short, with 12 bases between. The CDR3 protein is CASSPARRYNEQFF. CDR3 bases: TGTGCCAGCAGCCCCGCTCGGAGGTACAATGAGCAGTTCTTC.

The rearrangement uses TRBV20-1 and TRBJ2-7, with TRBD2 identical over 7 bases. The CDR3 totals 13 residues. The germline V gene encodes CDR1 DFQATT and CDR2 SNEGSKA (reference sequence). Trimming at V came to 3 bases and at J to 2 bases, leaving 4 bases not matched to a gene. The CDR3 region has the DNA TGCAGTGCTAGTGAGCGGGGAACCTACGAGCAGTACTTC. This gives the protein CSASERGTYEQYF.

The rearrangement joins TRBV28 to TRBJ2-1; 9 nucleotides match TRBD2. The CDR3 has 17 residues. V lost 5 bases and J lost 6; bases outside the gene matches: 14. Germline CDR1 is MDHEN and CDR2 is SYDVKM. CDR3 sequence reads: CASSPPYGIAGVNEQFF. The DNA for the CDR3 is TGTGCCAGCAGTCCACCTTACGGAATAGCGGGAGTCAATGAGCAGTTCTTC.

The chain is built from TRBV4-1 and TRBJ1-3; 7 positions agree with TRBD1. This CDR3 has 16 amino acids. The junction had 8 bases not matched to a gene; V was cut back by 3 bases and J by 3 bases. Germline CDR1 MGHRA, CDR2 YSYEKL. The CDR3 nucleotides read TGCGCCAGCAGCCAGTCCAGGGGGAGCAATGGAAACACCATATATTTT. Encoded protein: CASSQSRGSNGNTIYF.

This clone is a singleton in its sample. The gene calls are TRBV2 and TRBJ2-3; 11 nucleotides agree with TRBD2. The trim removed 4 bases at V and 5 bases at J, leaving 5 bases unmatched. Germline-derived CDR1 and CDR2 are SNHLY and FYNNEI. The CDR3 consists of 15 residues. The CDR3 loop reads CASSGLAGMVDTQYF. CDR3 coding DNA: TGTGCCAGCAGTGGACTAGCGGGGATGGTAGATACGCAGTATTTT.

This rearrangement joins TRBV19 to TRBJ2-2; TRBD2 aligns across 14 bases. The CDR3 is 20 residues long. CDR1 is LNHDA, CDR2 SQIVND, per germline (reference sequence). Losses at the gene ends were 4 bases for V and 1 base for J; bases not matched to a gene: 11. The CDR3 DNA reads TGTGCCAGTAGTACCCTACAAGGACTAGCGGGAGGAAAGAACACCGGGGAGCTGTTTTTT. Its translation is CASSTLQGLAGGKNTGELFF.

The chain has TRBV10-1 and TRBJ2-4; TRBD2 aligns across 8 bases. This CDR3 is 13 amino acids long. Germline assignment: CDR1 WNHNN and CDR2 SYGVQD (reference sequence). After removal of 2 bases from V and 8 bases from J, the junction contained 2 bases not matched to a gene. The DNA of the CDR3 is TGCGCCAGCAGTGAGAGCGGGAGTTACATTCAGTACTTC. It is translated as CASSESGSYIQYF.

The chain has TRBV28 and TRBJ2-7; perhaps TRBD2 as D (6 bases). The germline V and J ends were trimmed by 5 bases and 0 bases, with 11 bases remaining between them. Looked up from germline, CDR1 is MDHEN and CDR2 is SYDVKM. This CDR3 spans 14 amino acids. CDR3 sequence: CASSKRRGSYEQYF. The CDR3 bases are TGTGCCAGCAGTAAAAGGAGGGGCTCCTACGAGCAGTACTTC.

The rearrangement uses TRBV27 and TRBJ1-1, with D possibly being TRBD1 (5 bases). V lost 5 bases to trimming and J lost 0 bases, with 13 bases between them. The CDR3 totals 15 residues. Germline V gene sequence: CDR1 MNHEY, CDR2 SMNVEV (reference sequence). In DNA, the CDR3 is TGTGCCAGCAGTCCAAGGGGCACGATGAACACTGAAGCTTTCTTT. Encoded protein: CASSPRGTMNTEAFF.

The V call is TRBV6-5, the J call TRBJ2-4; 7 bases align to TRBD2. Germline V gives CDR1 MNHEY, CDR2 SVGAGI. The CDR3 is 15 amino acids. Trimming at V came to 6 bases and at J to 0 bases, leaving 5 bases not matched to a gene. Here the CDR3 reads CASRAGVLAKNIQYF. CDR3 sequence (DNA): TGTGCCAGCAGGGCGGGGGTCCTAGCCAAAAACATTCAGTACTTC.

The rearrangement joins TRBV7-3 to TRBJ2-5; 8 nucleotides agree with TRBD2. CDR3 length: 16 residues. Germline trimming cut 0 bases from V and 4 bases from J; bases unmatched to any gene: 7. Looked up from germline, CDR1 is SGHTA and CDR2 is FQGTGA. The CDR3 sequence is CASSLTSGLAGETQYF. In DNA form, the CDR3 reads TGTGCCAGCAGCTTAACTTCGGGCCTAGCGGGAGAGACCCAGTACTTC.

This sequence joins TRBV28 and TRBJ2-2; tentatively, D is TRBD2 (6 bases). The germline V gene encodes CDR1 MDHEN and CDR2 SYDVKM. This CDR3 has 17 amino acids. Trimming stripped 6 bases from V and 5 bases from J, with 22 bases between. The CDR3 sequence is CASSPLGVGSRTGELFF. CDR3 sequence (DNA): TGTGCCAGCAGCCCCCTTGGCGTCGGGAGTCGGACCGGGGAGCTGTTTTTT.

The rearrangement joins TRBV14 to TRBJ2-7, with a tentative D call TRBD1 (5 bases). The CDR3 runs 14 residues. V was trimmed by 1 base and J by 6 bases, leaving 13 bases between them. The V gene's germline CDR1 is SGHDN and CDR2 FVKESK. CDR3 nucleotides: TGTGCCAGCAGCCAAGCTTATGGGGCTCGCGAGCAGTACTTC. Translated, it gives CASSQAYGAREQYF.

This clone was found once. The V gene is TRBV2, the J gene TRBJ1-4; TRBD1 is a possible D gene (6 bases). The CDR3 covers 14 residues. Germline assignment: CDR1 SNHLY and CDR2 FYNNEI. Trimming removed 7 bases from V and 8 bases from J, with 17 bases in between. CDR3 loop: CASTFGQQGEKLFF. The CDR3 DNA reads TGTGCCAGCACGTTTGGACAGCAAGGCGAAAAACTGTTTTTT.

The gene calls are TRBV5-1 and TRBJ2-3; D is ambiguous. Germline V lookup: CDR1 SGHRS, CDR2 YFSETQ. This CDR3 is built from 14 residues. V lost 0 bases and J 6 bases, leaving 11 bases between the germline ends. CDR3: CASSLGQAEDTQYF. The CDR3 DNA reads as TGCGCCAGCAGCTTGGGACAAGCTGAGGATACGCAGTATTTT.

J is TRBJ2-2 and V is TRBV14; D gene unclear. Germline loops: CDR1 SGHDN, CDR2 FVKESK. This CDR3 is built from 13 residues. Trimming left V 6 bases short and J 1 base short, with 6 bases between. The CDR3 protein is CASSTKNTGELFF. CDR3 nucleotide sequence: TGTGCCAGCAGTACAAAGAACACCGGGGAGCTGTTTTTT.

The CDR3 coding sequence is TGTGCCAGCAGTATTGACAGGGGAACTTACAATGAGCAGTTCTTC. Its protein product is CASSIDRGTYNEQFF. The gene calls are TRBV9 and TRBJ2-1, with 8 positions matching TRBD1. After removal of 5 bases from V and 4 bases from J, the junction contained 8 bases not matched to a gene. The CDR3 totals 15 residues. Germline CDR1 reads SGDLS; CDR2 reads YYNGEE.

This chain links TRBV4-3 with TRBJ1-4, with 7 bases fitting TRBD1. J gave up 4 bases and V 2 bases, and 10 bases lay outside the gene matches. This CDR3 is 17 amino acids long. Germline CDR1 is LGHNA and CDR2 is YSLEER. CDR3: CASSQSPPGQFNEKLFF. In nucleotides, the CDR3 is TGCGCCAGCAGCCAATCTCCCCCGGGACAGTTTAATGAAAAACTGTTTTTT.

The J gene is TRBJ1-2, the V gene TRBV5-6; D might be TRBD1 (5 bases). CDR1 is SGHDT, CDR2 YYEEEE, per germline. The CDR3 is made up of 13 amino acids. Deletions cut 0 bases from V and 3 bases from J, with 6 bases between. CDR3 sequence (DNA): TGTGCCAGCAGCTTGGTAGGGGACTATGGCTACACCTTC. It is translated as CASSLVGDYGYTF. Using reference TRBV5-6 and TRBJ1-2 for the parts outside the CDR3, the full variable domain is DAGVTQSPTHLIKTRGQQVTLRCSPKSGHDTVSWYQQALGQGPQFIFQYYEEEERQRGNFPDRFSGHQFPNYSSELNVNALLLGDSALYLCASSLVGDYGYTFGSGTRLTVV.

The chain has TRBV6-1 and TRBJ1-1; TRBD1 matches 7 bases. The CDR3 has 14 amino acids. Germline CDR1 and CDR2: MNHNS and SASEGT. Losses at the gene ends were 1 base for V and 4 bases for J; bases not matched to a gene: 3. The CDR3: CASSEEGAGTEAFF. CDR3 coding DNA: TGTGCCAGCAGTGAAGAGGGGGCAGGCACTGAAGCTTTCTTT.

This clone was seen a single time. The chain recombines TRBV7-3 with TRBJ2-7; TRBD2 agrees at 8 bases. The CDR3 length is 15 residues. V was clipped by 2 bases and J by 3 bases; unmatched bases: 6. Germline-derived CDR1 and CDR2 are SGHTA and FQGTGA. The chain's CDR3 is CASSLGLAENYEQYF. The CDR3, as DNA: TGTGCCAGCAGCTTAGGACTAGCTGAGAACTACGAGCAGTACTTC.

The genes are TRBV6-4 and TRBJ2-2; the D is unclear. Germline V lookup: CDR1 MRHNA, CDR2 SNTAGT. The CDR3 has 15 residues. V lost 3 bases and J 1 base, leaving 9 bases between the germline ends. CDR3 sequence (DNA): TGTGCCAGCAGTGAAGTAGCATTGAACACCGGGGAGCTGTTTTTT. This translates into CASSEVALNTGELFF.

J is TRBJ2-1 and V is TRBV24-1, with D possibly TRBD2 on 5 matching bases. V dropped 4 bases and J dropped 8 bases, with 14 bases sitting between them. CDR1 and CDR2 (germline): KGHDR, SFDVKD. The CDR3 runs 14 residues. DNA of the CDR3: TGTGCCACCAGTGAAAACAGCTCGAGGGATGAGCAGTTCTTC. Amino acids: CATSENSSRDEQFF.

The CDR3 DNA sequence: TGTGCCAGCTCACAACGGGACAGCCCTGAAGCTTTCTTT. This sequence encodes CASSQRDSPEAFF. This chain joins TRBV18 and TRBJ1-1, with 7 positions matching TRBD1. The CDR3 is 13 residues long. Germline assignment: CDR1 KGHSH and CDR2 LQKENI. The ends lost 4 bases at V and 6 bases at J; junction bases unmatched: 5.

The table lists this clone with a count of one. The chain uses TRBV18 and TRBJ2-7; 14 nucleotides agree with TRBD2. V shed 4 bases, J shed 5 bases, and the junction held 7 bases outside the gene matches. Germline assignment: CDR1 KGHSH and CDR2 LQKENI. This CDR3 has 16 amino acids. CDR3 sequence (DNA): TGTGCCAGCTCACTTGCCGGGACTAGCGGGAGCGACGAGCAGTACTTC. Protein sequence: CASSLAGTSGSDEQYF.

The chain combines TRBV5-4 with TRBJ2-7; 10 nucleotides match TRBD2. This CDR3 is built from 15 residues. CDR1 and CDR2 from the germline V gene are SGHNT and YYREEE (reference sequence). J was trimmed by 3 bases and V by 1 base; bases with no gene match: 4. The CDR3 sequence is CASSLPGLASYEQYF. The CDR3, as DNA: TGTGCCAGCAGCTTGCCGGGACTAGCGAGCTACGAGCAGTACTTC.